The T cell receptor (beta chain) described here comes from a study of brain T cells in children with intractable seizures. Time point described: blood from clinic visit 5 months post-surgery; TSC patient then seizure free. Only cases whose brain tissue showed the highest T cell transcript signatures were sequenced. Patients received at least one anti-epileptic drug before surgery. The method was immunoSEQ multiplex PCR; TCRdb's version includes in-frame clones alone and lacks a portion of them. This table has 300,000 to 400,000 clones, over 85% appearing once. CDR3 size: 16 residues. V dropped 0 bases and J dropped 5 bases, with 13 bases sitting between them. Germline V CDR1 and CDR2: LGHDT, YNNKEL (reference sequence).

The chain employs TRBV3-1 (or the pseudogene TRBV3-2) and TRBJ2-2; tentative D call: TRBD2 (6 bases). The receptor's source is a boy younger than two with tuberous sclerosis and intractable seizures. The starting material was peripheral blood, obtained less than 6 months after surgery. The CDR3 DNA sequence: TGTGCCAGCAGCCAAGAGGGGGGAACGGGAACCGGGGAGCTGTTTTTT. Translation gives CASSQEGGTGTGELFF.